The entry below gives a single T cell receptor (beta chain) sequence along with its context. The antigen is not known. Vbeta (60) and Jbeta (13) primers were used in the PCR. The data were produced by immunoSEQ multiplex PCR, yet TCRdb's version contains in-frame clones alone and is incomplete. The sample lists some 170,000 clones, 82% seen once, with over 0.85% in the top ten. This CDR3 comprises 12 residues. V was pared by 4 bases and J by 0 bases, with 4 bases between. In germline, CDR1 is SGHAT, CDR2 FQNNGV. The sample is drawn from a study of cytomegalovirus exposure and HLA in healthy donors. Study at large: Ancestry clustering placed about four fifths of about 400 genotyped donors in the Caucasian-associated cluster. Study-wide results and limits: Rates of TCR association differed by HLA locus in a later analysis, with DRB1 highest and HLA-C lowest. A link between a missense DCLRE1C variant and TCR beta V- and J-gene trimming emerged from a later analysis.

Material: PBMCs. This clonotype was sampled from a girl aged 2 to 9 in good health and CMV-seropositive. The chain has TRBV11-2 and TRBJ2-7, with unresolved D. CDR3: CASSYSSYEQYF. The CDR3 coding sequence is TGTGCCAGCAGCTATAGCTCCTACGAGCAGTACTTC.